This T cell receptor beta chain was sequenced in a study of T cell changes during pregnancy in multiple sclerosis. Trimming stripped 2 bases from V and 4 bases from J, with 18 bases between. Germline lookup yields CDR1 SGHAT and CDR2 FQNNGV. The CDR3 is 17 amino acids. Assay: immunoSEQ multiplex PCR; the TCRdb copy retains only in-frame clones and omits some. The data hold 100,000 to 150,000 clones, with approximately 94% observed a single time. The chain is built from TRBV11-2 and TRBJ1-3; possibly TRBD1 for D (6 bases). The receptor was derived from a female donor with multiple sclerosis, enrolled in a pregnancy study. Sequencing used peripheral blood, obtained before pregnancy. CDR3 loop: CASSLIRQAGLGNTIYF. The CDR3 nucleotides read TGTGCCAGCAGCTTAATTCGACAGGCCGGCCTCGGAAACACCATATATTTT.